This T cell receptor beta chain stems from a study of blood T cell repertoires in COVID-19. Study background: Donors in the United States, Italy and Spain gave samples during acute or convalescent COVID-19.

Original methodology: Using reference gene primer amplification, nucleated cell counts were estimated. Repertoires were generated with immunoSEQ multiplex PCR, while TCRdb's copy carries only in-frame clones and drops some. V, J and clone size are those of that table, while D and trimming were read from the DNA. The sample shows about 360,000 clones, around 84% of them seen only once. The germline V and J ends were trimmed by 2 bases and 7 bases, with 20 bases remaining between them. CDR3 size: 16 residues. CDR1 and CDR2 from the germline V gene are MNHEY and SMNVEV (reference sequence). Sequencing input: peripheral blood. The clonotype originates from a human donor in a cohort sampled during active COVID-19. This chain uses TRBV27 with TRBJ1-2; D might be TRBD1 (5 bases). The CDR3 DNA is TGTGCCAGCAGTTTACGGCAGGGCCTATCGTCGGCTGGCTACACCTTC. Protein sequence: CASSLRQGLSSAGYTF.